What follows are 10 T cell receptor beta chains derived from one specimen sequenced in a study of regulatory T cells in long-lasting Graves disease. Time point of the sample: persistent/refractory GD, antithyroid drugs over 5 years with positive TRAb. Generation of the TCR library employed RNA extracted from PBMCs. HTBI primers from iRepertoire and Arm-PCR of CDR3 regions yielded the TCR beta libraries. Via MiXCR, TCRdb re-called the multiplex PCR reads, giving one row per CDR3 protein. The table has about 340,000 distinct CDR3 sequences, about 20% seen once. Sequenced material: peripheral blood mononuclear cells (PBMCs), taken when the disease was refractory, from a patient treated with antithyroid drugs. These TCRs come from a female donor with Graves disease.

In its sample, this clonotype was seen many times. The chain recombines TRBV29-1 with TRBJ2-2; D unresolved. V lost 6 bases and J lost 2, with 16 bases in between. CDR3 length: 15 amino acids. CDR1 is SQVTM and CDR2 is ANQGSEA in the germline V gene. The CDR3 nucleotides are TGCAGCGTCCAAAAGAGTGGTGTCAACACCGGGGAGCTGTTTTTT. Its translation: CSVQKSGVNTGELFF.

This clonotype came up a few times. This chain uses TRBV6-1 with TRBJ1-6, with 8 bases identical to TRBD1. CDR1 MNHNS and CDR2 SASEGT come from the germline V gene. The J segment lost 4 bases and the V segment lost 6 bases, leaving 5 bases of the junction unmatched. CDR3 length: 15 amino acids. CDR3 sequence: CASRTGAEYNSPLHF. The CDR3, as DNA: TGTGCCAGCAGGACAGGGGCAGAGTATAATTCACCCCTCCACTTT.

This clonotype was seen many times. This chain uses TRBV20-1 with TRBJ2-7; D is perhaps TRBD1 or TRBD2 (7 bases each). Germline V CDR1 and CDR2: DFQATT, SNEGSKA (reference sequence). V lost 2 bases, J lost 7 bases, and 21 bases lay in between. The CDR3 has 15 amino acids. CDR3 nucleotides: TGCAGTGCTAGATTCCCACACACAGGGGAGGGGGAGCAGTACTTC. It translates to CSARFPHTGEGEQYF.

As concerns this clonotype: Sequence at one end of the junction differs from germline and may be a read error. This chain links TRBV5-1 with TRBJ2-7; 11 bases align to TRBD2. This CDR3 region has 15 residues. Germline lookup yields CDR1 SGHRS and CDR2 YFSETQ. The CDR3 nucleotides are TGTGCCAGCAGCTTAATTAGCGGGAGGGCCGCTGAGCAGTACTTC. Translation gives CASSLISGRAAEQYF.

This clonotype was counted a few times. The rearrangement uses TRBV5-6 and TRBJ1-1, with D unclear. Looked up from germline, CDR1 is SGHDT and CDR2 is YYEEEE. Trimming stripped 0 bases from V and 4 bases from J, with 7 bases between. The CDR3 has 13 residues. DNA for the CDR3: TGTGCCAGCAGCTTGGTGGTACGCACTGAAGCTTTCTTT. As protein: CASSLVVRTEAFF.

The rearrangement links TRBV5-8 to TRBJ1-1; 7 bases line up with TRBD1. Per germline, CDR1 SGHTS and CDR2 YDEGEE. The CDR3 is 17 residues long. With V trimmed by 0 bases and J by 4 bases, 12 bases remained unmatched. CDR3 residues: CASSLGQGLRKGTEAFF. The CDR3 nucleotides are TGTGCCAGCAGCTTGGGACAGGGATTGAGGAAGGGCACTGAAGCTTTCTTT.

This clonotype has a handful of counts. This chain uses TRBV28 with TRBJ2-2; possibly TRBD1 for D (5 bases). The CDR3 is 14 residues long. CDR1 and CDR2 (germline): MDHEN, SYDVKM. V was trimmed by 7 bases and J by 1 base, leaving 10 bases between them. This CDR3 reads CASTDRLNTGELFF. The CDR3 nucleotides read TGTGCCAGCACCGACAGACTGAACACCGGGGAGCTGTTTTTT.

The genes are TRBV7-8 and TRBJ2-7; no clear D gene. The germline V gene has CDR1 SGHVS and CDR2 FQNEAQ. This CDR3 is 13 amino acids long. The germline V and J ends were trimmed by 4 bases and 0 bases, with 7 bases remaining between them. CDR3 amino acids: CASSSAASYEQYF. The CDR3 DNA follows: TGTGCCAGCAGCTCCGCCGCCTCCTACGAGCAGTACTTC.

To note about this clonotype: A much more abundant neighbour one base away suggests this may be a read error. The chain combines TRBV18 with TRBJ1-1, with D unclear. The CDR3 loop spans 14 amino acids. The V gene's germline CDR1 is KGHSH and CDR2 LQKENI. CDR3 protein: CAGSPTNPNTEAFF. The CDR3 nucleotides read TGTGCCGGCTCACCTACTAATCCGAACACTGAAGCTTTCTTT.

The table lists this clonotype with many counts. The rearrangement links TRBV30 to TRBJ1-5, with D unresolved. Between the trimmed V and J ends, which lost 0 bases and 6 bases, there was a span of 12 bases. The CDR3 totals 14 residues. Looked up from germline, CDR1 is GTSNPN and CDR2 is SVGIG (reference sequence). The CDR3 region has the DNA TGTGCCTGGAGTGTCTCTGGGAATGGTCAGCCCCAGCATTTT. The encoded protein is CAWSVSGNGQPQHF.